The present TCR beta chain was sequenced within a study of Graves' ophthalmopathy and Graves' hyperthyroidism. Study in general: Peripheral blood collection took place at initial diagnosis, before any treatment.

V lost 1 base to trimming and J lost 1 base, with 13 bases between them. The CDR3 loop spans 16 amino acids. CDR1 LNHDA and CDR2 SQIVND come from the germline V gene (reference sequence). The study amplified TCR beta CDR3 regions using RNA transcripts. The workflow started with a first-round RT-PCR run with HTBI primers and then moved on to a second-round multiplex PCR. Each CDR3 protein gets one entry after TCRdb re-called the multiplex PCR reads with MiXCR. The table lists hundreds of thousands of distinct CDR3 sequences, under 50% of them singletons. Study-level results: A model of 13 signatures distinguished ophthalmopathy from stable hyperthyroidism at approximately 90% sensitivity and about 80% specificity. Detected in blood as well were most expanded thyroid clonotypes with frequency above 0.001.

This clonotype has a count of ten or more. Its antigen remains unidentified. Sequences were obtained from peripheral blood. The source of this sequence is an adult man with Graves' ophthalmopathy. This chain uses TRBV19 with TRBJ1-2; D is possibly TRBD1 (5 bases). The CDR3 reads CASSIAGPPVNYGYTF. The CDR3 nucleotides read TGTGCCAGTAGTATAGCGGGGCCCCCCGTTAACTATGGCTACACCTTC.